This TCR beta chain stems from a study of shared clonotypes between healthy human individuals. This CDR3 has 17 amino acids. V lost 3 bases, J lost 0 bases, and 10 bases stayed unmatched. Per germline, CDR1 MGHRA and CDR2 YSYEKL. Produced via immunoSEQ multiplex PCR; TCRdb's table is partial and in-frame only. The sample records over 750,000 clones, about 96% being singletons. The naive CD8 fraction comprised CD45RO-negative cells positively selected for CCR7 and excluded terminally differentiated effector memory CD45RA+ cells. The J gene is TRBJ1-1, the V gene TRBV4-1; 7 nucleotides line up with TRBD1. The source is a man aged 30 to 39 in good health. The sequencing input was naive CD8+ T cells sorted from blood. CDR3 amino acids: CASSHPGTDDMNTEAFF. The CDR3 DNA follows: TGCGCCAGCAGCCATCCCGGGACAGATGATATGAACACTGAAGCTTTCTTT.